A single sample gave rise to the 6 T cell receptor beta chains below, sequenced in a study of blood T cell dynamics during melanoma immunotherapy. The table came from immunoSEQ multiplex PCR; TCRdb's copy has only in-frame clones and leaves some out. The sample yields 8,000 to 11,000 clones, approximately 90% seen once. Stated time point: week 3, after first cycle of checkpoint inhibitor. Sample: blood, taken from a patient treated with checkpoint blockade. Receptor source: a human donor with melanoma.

This CDR3 reads CASKPLSGSSYNEQFF. The CDR3 DNA follows: TGTGCCAGCAAACCCCTCAGCGGGAGTAGTTACAATGAGCAGTTCTTC. This chain connects TRBV27 to TRBJ2-1; the match to TRBD2 covers 8 bases. The CDR3 is 16 amino acids. V was clipped by 7 bases and J by 4 bases; unmatched bases: 12. Looked up from germline, CDR1 is MNHEY and CDR2 is SMNVEV (reference sequence).

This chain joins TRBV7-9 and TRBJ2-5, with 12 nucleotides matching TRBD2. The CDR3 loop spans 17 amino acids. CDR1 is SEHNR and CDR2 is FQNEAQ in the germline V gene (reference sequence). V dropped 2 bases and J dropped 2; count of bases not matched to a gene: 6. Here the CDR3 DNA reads TGTGCCAGCAGCTTACAACTAGCGGGAGGCCAACAAGAGACCCAGTACTTC. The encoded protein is CASSLQLAGGQQETQYF.

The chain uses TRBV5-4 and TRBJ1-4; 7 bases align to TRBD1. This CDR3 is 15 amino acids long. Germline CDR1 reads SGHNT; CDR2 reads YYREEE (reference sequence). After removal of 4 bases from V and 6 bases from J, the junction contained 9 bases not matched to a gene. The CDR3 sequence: CASSHPGQKYEKLFF. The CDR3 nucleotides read TGTGCCAGCAGCCACCCGGGACAGAAATATGAAAAACTGTTTTTT.

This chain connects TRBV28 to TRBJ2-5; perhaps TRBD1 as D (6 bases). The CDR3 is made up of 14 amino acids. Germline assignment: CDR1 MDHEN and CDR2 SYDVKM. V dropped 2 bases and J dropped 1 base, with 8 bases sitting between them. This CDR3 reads CASSLQDSQETQYF. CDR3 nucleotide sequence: TGTGCCAGCAGTTTACAGGACAGCCAAGAGACCCAGTACTTC.

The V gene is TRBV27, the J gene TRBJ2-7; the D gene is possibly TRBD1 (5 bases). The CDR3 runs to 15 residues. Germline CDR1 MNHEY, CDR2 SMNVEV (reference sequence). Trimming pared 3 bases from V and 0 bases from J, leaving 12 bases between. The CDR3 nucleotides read TGTGCCAGCAGTTTCCTCAGGGATATCTCCTACGAGCAGTACTTC. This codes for CASSFLRDISYEQYF.

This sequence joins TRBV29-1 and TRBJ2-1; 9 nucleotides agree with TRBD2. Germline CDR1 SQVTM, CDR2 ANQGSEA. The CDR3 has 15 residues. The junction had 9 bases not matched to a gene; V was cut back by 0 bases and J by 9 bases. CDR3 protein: CSVEELRTSATEQFF. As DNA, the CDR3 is TGCAGCGTTGAAGAGCTTCGGACTAGCGCCACTGAGCAGTTCTTC.